The 7 T cell receptor beta chains below were found in one sample sequenced in a study of CD8+CD57+ T cells in acquired aplastic anemia. The TCR beta profiling, which covered VDJ combination and CDR3 sequence, was carried out using genomic DNA as the template. MiXCR, applied by TCRdb to the reads, yields one record per CDR3 protein. The sample lists about 150,000 distinct CDR3 sequences, about 52% seen once, with 12% in the top ten. Sequencing involved patients with CD8+CD57+ cell expansion previously shown by flow cytometry. Source material: sorted CD4+, CD8+, or CD8+CD57+ T cells (not recorded which) from PBMCs. The receptors stem from a human donor with aplastic anemia.

The chain is built from TRBV9 and TRBJ2-5, with D possibly being TRBD1 (6 bases). CDR3 length: 13 amino acids. V lost 5 bases and J 7 bases, leaving 15 bases between the germline ends. CDR1 is SGDLS, CDR2 YYNGEE, per germline. The CDR3 loop is CASSKGDVVTQYF. The CDR3 coding sequence is TGTGCCAGCAGTAAGGGGGACGTGGTGACCCAGTACTTC.

This clonotype was seen at least ten times. The J gene is TRBJ2-1, the V gene TRBV6-5; TRBD2 aligns across 8 bases. With 2 bases clipped from V and 0 bases from J, the junction kept 0 bases outside the gene matches. This CDR3 has 15 residues. CDR1 MNHEY and CDR2 SVGAGI come from the germline V gene. CDR3 protein: CASSYSGSSYNEQFF. Written as DNA, the CDR3 is TGTGCCAGCAGTTACAGCGGGAGCTCCTACAATGAGCAGTTCTTC.

The gene calls are TRBV24-1 and TRBJ1-1, with no clear D. Germline V lookup: CDR1 KGHDR, CDR2 SFDVKD. The V gene lost 10 bases and the J gene lost 1 base, with 6 bases spanning the gap. CDR3 size: 11 residues. CDR3 nucleotide sequence: TGTGCCACTAGCCGGAACACTGAAGCTTTCTTT. It translates to CATSRNTEAFF.

The chain is built from TRBV20-1 and TRBJ1-3, with no clear D. The germline CDR1 and CDR2 sequences are DFQATT and SNEGSKA (reference sequence). This CDR3 is 13 amino acids long. Trimming pared 0 bases from V and 7 bases from J, leaving 10 bases between. This CDR3 is CSARDIGFNTIYF. The CDR3 DNA reads TGCAGTGCTAGAGATATAGGGTTCAACACCATATATTTT.

The CDR3 DNA sequence: TGCAGCGTTGGGACGGGAGACGGAAATTACACCATATATTTT. This encodes CSVGTGDGNYTIYF. The chain uses TRBV29-1 and TRBJ1-3; D is undetermined. Germline-derived CDR1 and CDR2 are SQVTM and ANQGSEA. The ends were cut back, 4 bases at V and 8 bases at J, with 18 bases in the middle. The CDR3 sequence is 14 residues long.

This clonotype was seen many times. This chain joins TRBV6-5 and TRBJ2-7, with a possible D match to TRBD2 (6 bases). Germline assignment: CDR1 MNHEY and CDR2 SVGAGI. Trimming removed 3 bases at V and 2 bases at J, with 11 bases between. This CDR3 is built from 14 residues. The CDR3 bases are TGTGCCAGCAGTTATGGGCGGGGCCCCTACGAGCAGTACTTC. Protein: CASSYGRGPYEQYF.

The chain uses TRBV20-1 and TRBJ1-1; 7 nucleotides match TRBD1. Per the germline V gene, CDR1 is DFQATT and CDR2 is SNEGSKA (reference sequence). The CDR3 is 15 amino acids. V lost 0 bases and J lost 3; bases outside the gene matches: 7. The CDR3 DNA reads as TGCAGTGCTAGAGATGCGGCAGGGGGGGACACTGAAGCTTTCTTT. This translates into CSARDAAGGDTEAFF.